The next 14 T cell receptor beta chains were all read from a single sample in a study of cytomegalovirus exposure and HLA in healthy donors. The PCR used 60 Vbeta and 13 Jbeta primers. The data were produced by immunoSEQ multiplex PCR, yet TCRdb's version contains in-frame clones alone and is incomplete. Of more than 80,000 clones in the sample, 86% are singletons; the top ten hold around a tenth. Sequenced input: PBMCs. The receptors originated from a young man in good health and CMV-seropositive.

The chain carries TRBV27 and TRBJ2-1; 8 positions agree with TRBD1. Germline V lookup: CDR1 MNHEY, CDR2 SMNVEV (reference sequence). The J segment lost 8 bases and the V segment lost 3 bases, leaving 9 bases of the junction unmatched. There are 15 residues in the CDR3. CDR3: CASSFSGQGSDEQFF. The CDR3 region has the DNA TGTGCCAGCAGTTTTTCCGGACAGGGTTCCGATGAGCAGTTCTTC.

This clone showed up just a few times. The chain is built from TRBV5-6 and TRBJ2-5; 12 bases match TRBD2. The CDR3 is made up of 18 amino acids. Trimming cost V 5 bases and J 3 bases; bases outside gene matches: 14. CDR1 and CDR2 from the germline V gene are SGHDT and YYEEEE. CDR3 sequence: CASSSQGWPSGREETQYF. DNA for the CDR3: TGTGCCAGCAGTTCCCAGGGTTGGCCTAGCGGGAGGGAAGAGACCCAGTACTTC.

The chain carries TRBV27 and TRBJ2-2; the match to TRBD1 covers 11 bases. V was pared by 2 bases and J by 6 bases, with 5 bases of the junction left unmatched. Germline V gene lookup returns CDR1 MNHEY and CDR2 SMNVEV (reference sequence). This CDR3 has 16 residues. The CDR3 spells CASSLGQGALAGELFF. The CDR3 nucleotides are TGTGCCAGCAGTTTAGGACAGGGGGCCCTTGCCGGGGAGCTGTTTTTT.

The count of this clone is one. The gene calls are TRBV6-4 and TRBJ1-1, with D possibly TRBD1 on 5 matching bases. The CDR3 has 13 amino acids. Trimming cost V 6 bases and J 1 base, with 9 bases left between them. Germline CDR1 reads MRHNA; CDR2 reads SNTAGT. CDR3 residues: CASREQENTEAFF. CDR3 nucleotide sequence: TGTGCCAGCAGGGAACAGGAGAACACTGAAGCTTTCTTT.

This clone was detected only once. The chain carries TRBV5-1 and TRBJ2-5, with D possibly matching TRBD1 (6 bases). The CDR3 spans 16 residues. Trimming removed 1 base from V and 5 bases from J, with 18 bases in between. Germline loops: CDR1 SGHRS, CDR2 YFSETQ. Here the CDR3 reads CASSLFPAGDGETQYF. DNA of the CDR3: TGCGCCAGCAGCTTGTTCCCGGCAGGGGATGGCGAGACCCAGTACTTC.

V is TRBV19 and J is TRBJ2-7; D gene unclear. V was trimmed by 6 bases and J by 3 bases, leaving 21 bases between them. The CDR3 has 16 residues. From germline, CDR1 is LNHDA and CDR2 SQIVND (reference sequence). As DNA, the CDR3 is TGTGCCAGTAGACTCCCCGTGGGTAGCAGAATCTACGAGCAGTACTTC. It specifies CASRLPVGSRIYEQYF.

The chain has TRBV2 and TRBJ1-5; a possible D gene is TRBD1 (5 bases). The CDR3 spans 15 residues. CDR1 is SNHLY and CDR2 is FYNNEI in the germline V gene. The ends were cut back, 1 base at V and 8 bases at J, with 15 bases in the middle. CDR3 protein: CASSEEARGWEPQHF. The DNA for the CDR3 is TGTGCCAGCAGTGAAGAAGCCCGGGGGTGGGAGCCCCAGCATTTT.

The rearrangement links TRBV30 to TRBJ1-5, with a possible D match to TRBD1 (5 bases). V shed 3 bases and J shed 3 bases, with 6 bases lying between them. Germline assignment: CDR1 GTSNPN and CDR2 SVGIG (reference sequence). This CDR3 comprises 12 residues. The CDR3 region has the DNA TGTGCCTGGAGCAGGGACAATCAGCCCCAGCATTTT. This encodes CAWSRDNQPQHF.

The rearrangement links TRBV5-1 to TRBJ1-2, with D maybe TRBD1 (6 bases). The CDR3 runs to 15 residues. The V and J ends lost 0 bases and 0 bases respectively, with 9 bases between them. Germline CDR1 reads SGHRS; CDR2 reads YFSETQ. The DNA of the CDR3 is TGCGCCAGCAGCTTGGTAGGGGGAGCTAACTATGGCTACACCTTC. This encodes CASSLVGGANYGYTF.

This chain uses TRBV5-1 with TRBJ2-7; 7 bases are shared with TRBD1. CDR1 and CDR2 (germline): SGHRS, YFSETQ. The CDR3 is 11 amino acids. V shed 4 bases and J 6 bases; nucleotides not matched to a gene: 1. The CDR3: CASSTGVEQYF. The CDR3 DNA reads TGCGCCAGCAGCACAGGGGTCGAGCAGTACTTC.

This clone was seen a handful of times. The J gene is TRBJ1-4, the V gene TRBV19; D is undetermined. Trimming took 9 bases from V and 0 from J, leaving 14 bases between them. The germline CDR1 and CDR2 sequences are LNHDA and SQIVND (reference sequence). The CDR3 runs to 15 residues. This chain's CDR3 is CASRTVAATNEKLFF. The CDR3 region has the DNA TGTGCCAGCCGGACTGTAGCAGCAACTAATGAAAAACTGTTTTTT. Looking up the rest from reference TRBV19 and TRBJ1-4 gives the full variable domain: DGGITQSPKYLFRKEGQNVTLSCEQNLNHDAMYWYRQDPGQGLRLIYYSQIVNDFQKGDIAEGYSVSREKKESFPLTVTSAQKNPTAFYLCASRTVAATNEKLFFGSGTQLSVL.

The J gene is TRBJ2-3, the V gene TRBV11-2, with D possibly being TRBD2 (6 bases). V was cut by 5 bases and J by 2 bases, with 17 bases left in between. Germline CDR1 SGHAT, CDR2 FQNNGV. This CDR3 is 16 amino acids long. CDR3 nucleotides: TGTGCCAGCAGCGAACTAGCCGCTCTTAACACAGATACGCAGTATTTT. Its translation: CASSELAALNTDTQYF.

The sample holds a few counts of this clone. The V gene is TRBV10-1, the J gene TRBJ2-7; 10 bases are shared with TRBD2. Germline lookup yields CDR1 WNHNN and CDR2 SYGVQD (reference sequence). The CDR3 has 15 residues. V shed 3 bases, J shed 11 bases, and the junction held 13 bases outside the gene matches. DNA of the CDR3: TGCGCCAGCAGTGATTCTAGCGGGAGTCCCAGATCTGAGTACTTC. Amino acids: CASSDSSGSPRSEYF.

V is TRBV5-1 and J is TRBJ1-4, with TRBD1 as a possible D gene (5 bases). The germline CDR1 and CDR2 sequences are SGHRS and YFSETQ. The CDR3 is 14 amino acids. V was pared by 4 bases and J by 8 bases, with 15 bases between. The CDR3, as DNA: TGCGCCAGCAGCCCAACCCAGGGTTCAGAAAAACTGTTTTTT. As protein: CASSPTQGSEKLFF.